This passage covers 20 T cell receptor beta chains from one sample sequenced in a study of T cells after yellow fever vaccination (dated by TCRdb to the late 2010s). The treatment or condition label of this sample denotes: live attenuated yellow fever vaccine strain. Library preparation employed 5' RACE. Instrument used: Illumina HiSeq 2500. TCRdb cleaned the public reads at Q25 with fastp, built clones with MiXCR and kept in-frame beta chains. CDR3 protein duplicates are merged, each entry listing the most common genes and DNA. The sample profile shows roughly 310,000 distinct CDR3 sequences; roughly 8.7% of them were found once. Of the sample, 15% to 20% falls within the top ten clones. Sequenced material: PBMCs, taken on the day of the first yellow fever vaccination. These receptors were collected from a man aged 18 to 29 who received the YFV17D yellow fever vaccine.

This clonotype was seen a few times. J is TRBJ1-1 and V is TRBV12-3 or TRBV12-4; D remains ambiguous. This CDR3 spans 13 amino acids. The ends were cut back, 3 bases at V and 5 bases at J, with 10 bases in the middle. CDR3 bases: TGTGCCAGCAGTTTTGAGATGGCGACTGAAGCTTTCTTT. Translated, it gives CASSFEMATEAFF.

V is TRBV15 and J is TRBJ2-5, with 8 bases aligning to TRBD1. There are 16 residues in the CDR3. The junction had 10 bases not matched to a gene; V was cut back by 5 bases and J by 2 bases. The germline V gene has CDR1 LNHNV and CDR2 YYDKDF (reference sequence). The chain's CDR3 is CATSSIRQGPQETQYF. The CDR3 DNA sequence: TGTGCCACCAGCTCAATTCGACAGGGGCCTCAAGAGACCCAGTACTTC.

The CDR3 region has the DNA TGTGCCAGCAGTACAGGGGGCAGCTATGGCTACACCTTC. Encoded protein: CASSTGGSYGYTF. The chain uses TRBV2 and TRBJ1-2, with 9 bases that match TRBD1. Germline V lookup: CDR1 SNHLY, CDR2 FYNNEI. J gave up 4 bases and V 5 bases, and 2 bases lay outside the gene matches. CDR3 size: 13 residues.

This clonotype was observed a few times. The J gene is TRBJ2-5, the V gene TRBV6-2 or TRBV6-3, with TRBD1 matching over 9 bases. CDR3 size: 16 residues. J was trimmed by 5 bases and V by 5 bases; bases with no gene match: 12. Germline CDR1 and CDR2: MNHEY and SVGEGT. The CDR3 DNA follows: TGTGCCAGCAGTATCCTACCGGGACAGGGAGGTGAGACCCAGTACTTC. This encodes CASSILPGQGGETQYF.

A few counts support this clonotype. V usage is TRBV10-3 and J usage is TRBJ1-4; D remains unclear. V dropped 7 bases and J dropped 5 bases, with 11 bases sitting between them. Germline CDR1 and CDR2: ENHRY and SYGVKD. The CDR3 runs to 13 residues. The CDR3 DNA reads as TGTGCCATCAATTCTCAGGCGAATGAAAAACTGTTTTTT. Encoded protein: CAINSQANEKLFF.

The V and J genes are TRBV11-2 and TRBJ2-5; 7 nucleotides match TRBD1. CDR3 length: 14 amino acids. The V gene's germline CDR1 is SGHAT and CDR2 FQNNGV. Trimming at V came to 5 bases and at J to 5 bases, leaving 8 bases not matched to a gene. The DNA for the CDR3 is TGTGCCAGCAGCAAGGGACAGTCCTGGGAGACCCAGTACTTC. Translation: CASSKGQSWETQYF.

This clonotype was seen repeatedly, ten times or more. CDR3 protein: CASSPSGTGIRINEQFF. In DNA form, the CDR3 reads TGTGCCAGCAGTCCTTCCGGGACAGGGATACGTATCAATGAGCAGTTCTTC. The gene calls are TRBV12-3 or TRBV12-4 and TRBJ2-1; 9 positions agree with TRBD1. Trimming took 5 bases from V and 6 from J; bases not matched to a gene: 14. CDR3 length equals 17 residues.

The chain uses TRBV6-5 and TRBJ1-4; D not resolved. Germline-derived CDR1 and CDR2 are MNHEY and SVGAGI. The CDR3 has 15 amino acids. Deletions cut 3 bases from V and 7 bases from J, with 15 bases between. For the CDR3, the DNA is TGTGCCAGCAGTTATGGACTGATGGGGAGTGAAAAACTGTTTTTT. Its protein is CASSYGLMGSEKLFF.

The V call is TRBV4-1, the J call TRBJ1-5; 7 bases are a match to TRBD1. V trimming: 1 base; J trimming: 5 bases; junction bases outside the gene matches: 11. The V gene's germline CDR1 is MGHRA and CDR2 YSYEKL. This CDR3 contains 17 residues. In DNA form, the CDR3 reads TGCGCCAGCAGCCAAGGGGCAGCAGGGGGAATGGATCAGCCCCAGCATTTT. Its protein is CASSQGAAGGMDQPQHF.

This chain connects TRBV6-6 to TRBJ2-3; D is tentatively TRBD1 or TRBD2 (5 bases each). The CDR3 covers 13 residues. Germline CDR1 and CDR2: MNHNY and SVGAGI (reference sequence). With 2 bases removed from V and 6 bases from J, the gap between germline ends came to 9 bases. For the CDR3, the DNA is TGTGCCAGCAGTTACGGGACGTTGGATACGCAGTATTTT. It encodes CASSYGTLDTQYF.

This clonotype was observed a handful of times. The rearrangement uses TRBV7-3 and TRBJ2-7, with D possibly being TRBD1 or TRBD2 (5 bases each). Germline CDR1 is SGHTA and CDR2 is FQGTGA. V was shortened by 5 bases and J by 6 bases, with 20 bases between the two germline ends. This CDR3 spans 15 amino acids. The CDR3, as DNA: TGTGCCAGCAGCCTGAACGAGGGGTTCCCGTCCGAGCAGTACTTC. Translating gives CASSLNEGFPSEQYF.

This chain connects TRBV29-1 to TRBJ2-1, with D perhaps matching TRBD1 (6 bases). Trimming shortened V by 2 bases and J by 10 bases, and 21 bases separated the two germline ends. CDR1 is SQVTM, CDR2 ANQGSEA, per germline. The CDR3 is made up of 15 amino acids. CDR3 DNA sequence: TGCAGCGTTGAACCCACAGGGCTCCCACGAGGGGAGCAGTTCTTC. This translates into CSVEPTGLPRGEQFF.

The rearrangement uses TRBV7-3 and TRBJ2-1; TRBD2 might be the D (5 bases). The CDR3 is made up of 13 amino acids. CDR1 is SGHTA and CDR2 is FQGTGA in the germline V gene. The ends were cut back, 1 base at V and 8 bases at J, with 9 bases in the middle. CDR3 DNA: TGTGCCAGCAGCTTAAACCCCGGGGATGAGCAGTTCTTC. This translates into CASSLNPGDEQFF.

This clonotype was detected a few times. The chain couples TRBV18 to TRBJ2-7, with D perhaps TRBD1 (6 bases). The germline V gene encodes CDR1 KGHSH and CDR2 LQKENI. Between the trimmed V and J ends, which lost 4 bases and 5 bases, there was a span of 15 bases. The CDR3 is 14 residues long. This CDR3 is CASSLTGTQNEQYV. In nucleotides, the CDR3 is TGTGCCAGCTCACTTACCGGGACACAGAACGAGCAGTACGTC.

CDR3 sequence: CASTQTPRGGYTF. For the CDR3, the DNA is TGTGCCAGCACCCAAACGCCACGTGGCGGCTACACCTTC. V and J are TRBV6-1 and TRBJ1-2; D gene uncertain. V dropped 7 bases and J dropped 8 bases, with 17 bases sitting between them. CDR1 and CDR2 from the germline V gene are MNHNS and SASEGT. The CDR3 contains 13 residues.

CDR3 sequence (DNA): TGCAGTGCTAGAGGACCTAGTTGGCAAGAGACCCAGTACTTC. This codes for CSARGPSWQETQYF. The genes are TRBV20-1 and TRBJ2-5; D is unresolved. The V end was cut by 1 base, the J end by 2 bases, with 11 bases between. From germline, CDR1 is DFQATT and CDR2 SNEGSKA (reference sequence). The CDR3 extends over 14 amino acids.

The chain uses TRBV6-1 and TRBJ1-6; D ambiguous. V was pared by 3 bases and J by 10 bases, with 16 bases between. CDR1 and CDR2 from the germline V gene are MNHNS and SASEGT. The CDR3 loop spans 15 amino acids. CDR3 sequence: CASSDPRRIRSPLHF. The CDR3 DNA reads TGTGCCAGCAGTGATCCCCGGCGGATTAGGTCACCCCTCCACTTT.

This clonotype was counted between two and nine times. The genes are TRBV6-2 or TRBV6-3 and TRBJ2-4; a weak D match, TRBD2 (5 bases). Deletions cut 6 bases from V and 3 bases from J, with 18 bases between. The CDR3 loop spans 16 amino acids. Germline values: CDR1 MNHEY, CDR2 SVGEGT. The CDR3: CASRRAPAPVKNIQYF. The CDR3 DNA reads as TGTGCCAGCAGGAGGGCGCCAGCGCCCGTCAAAAACATTCAGTACTTC.

The chain combines TRBV6-5 with TRBJ2-2; 12 bases align to TRBD2. The V and J ends lost 4 bases and 7 bases, in that order; junction bases with no gene match: 10. Germline CDR1 is MNHEY and CDR2 is SVGAGI. The CDR3 is made up of 17 amino acids. The CDR3 bases are TGTGCCAGCAGTTCCAGTCGAGGACTAGCGGGGCTCGGGGAGCTGTTTTTT. Amino acids: CASSSSRGLAGLGELFF.

This chain connects TRBV14 to TRBJ1-6; D ambiguous. V lost 1 base to trimming and J lost 9 bases, with 7 bases between them. CDR1 and CDR2 (germline): SGHDN, FVKESK. The CDR3 has 13 residues. The CDR3 DNA reads TGTGCCAGCAGCCAAGGGTACGGTTCACCCCTCCACTTT. This translates into CASSQGYGSPLHF.